This TCR beta chain originates from a study of blood T cell repertoires in COVID-19. As for the study in general: The United States, Italy and Spain supplied acute and convalescent COVID-19 samples.

This CDR3 is built from 15 residues. Between the trimmed V and J ends, which lost 3 bases and 1 base, there was a span of 12 bases. Germline V CDR1 and CDR2: MNHNS, SASEGT. Original data processing: Amplification from reference gene primers served as the basis for estimated nucleated cell counts. Sequencing used immunoSEQ multiplex PCR; TCRdb keeps in-frame clones, though not all of them. V, J and clone size are those of that table, while D and trimming were read from the DNA. This table holds 61,000 or so clones, about 86% found once. This sequence joins TRBV6-1 and TRBJ2-5; TRBD1 might be the D (5 bases). The origin of this receptor is a woman of 80 years or more with active COVID-19. Sequencing was done on a sample of peripheral blood. CDR3 nucleotide sequence: TGTGCCAGCAGTGATACAGGATCAGTCCAAGAGACCCAGTACTTC. Translating gives CASSDTGSVQETQYF.